One T cell receptor beta chain is described in this entry. This entry belongs to a study of control samples from healthy donors and cancer patients. The assay was immunoSEQ multiplex PCR, and TCRdb's table has in-frame clones only and misses some. The sample holds approximately 84,000 clones; roughly 91% are singletons and the top ten take approximately 15%. The source material was blood. The receptor's source is a man aged 25-45 years in good health.

The CDR3 coding sequence is TGTGCCAGCAGCGCTGGAGGAAGGAACACCATATATTTT. Translated, it gives CASSAGGRNTIYF. The rearrangement links TRBV5-4 to TRBJ1-3; D not resolved. Germline CDR1 is SGHNT and CDR2 is YYREEE (reference sequence). This CDR3 is built from 13 residues. V was cut by 4 bases and J by 7 bases, with 12 bases left in between.